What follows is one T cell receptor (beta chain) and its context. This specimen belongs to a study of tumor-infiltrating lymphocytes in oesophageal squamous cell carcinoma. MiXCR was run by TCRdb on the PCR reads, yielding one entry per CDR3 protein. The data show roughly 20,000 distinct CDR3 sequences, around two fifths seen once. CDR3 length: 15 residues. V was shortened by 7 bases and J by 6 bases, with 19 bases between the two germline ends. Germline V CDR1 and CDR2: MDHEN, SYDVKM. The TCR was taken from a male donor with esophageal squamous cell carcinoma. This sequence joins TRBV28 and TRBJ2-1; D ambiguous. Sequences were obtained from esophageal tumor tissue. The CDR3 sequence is CASTNGFSPTNEQFF. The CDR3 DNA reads TGTGCCAGCACTAATGGGTTCAGCCCCACCAATGAGCAGTTCTTC. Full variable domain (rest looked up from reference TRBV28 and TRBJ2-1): DVKVTQSSRYLVKRTGEKVFLECVQDMDHENMFWYRQDPGLGLRLIYFSYDVKMKEKGDIPEGYSVSREKKERFSLILESASTNQTSMYLCASTNGFSPTNEQFFGPGTRLTVL.